This T cell receptor beta chain derives from a study of blood T cell repertoires in COVID-19. Study-level information: Sites in the United States, Italy and Spain provided acute and convalescent COVID-19 samples. Sample material is recorded as cDNA or gDNA derived from T cells, B-cell-depleted T cells, or PBMCs.

Original data processing: Cell counts per sample came from amplifying reference gene primers. Some clones are missing from TCRdb's copy, which holds only in-frame ones; the method was immunoSEQ multiplex PCR. V and J calls and clone size are those listed in that table; D and trimming were worked out from the DNA. The sample has around 130,000 clones; approximately 92% are singletons. CDR1 MDHEN and CDR2 SYDVKM come from the germline V gene. The CDR3 loop spans 16 amino acids. J gave up 2 bases and V 8 bases, and 12 bases lay outside the gene matches. The sample consisted of peripheral blood. This receptor was obtained from a man between 70 and 80 years old with active or convalescent COVID-19. The V call is TRBV28, the J call TRBJ1-5; 7 nucleotides agree with TRBD1. As DNA, the CDR3 is TGTGCCAGCCCGGCCAACAGGGGTATGGGCAATCAGCCCCAGCATTTT. Translated, it gives CASPANRGMGNQPQHF.